One and the same sample provided the 18 T cell receptor beta chains below, sequenced in a study of shared clonotypes between healthy human individuals. Assay used: immunoSEQ multiplex PCR; TCRdb lists only in-frame clones, some missing. The sample records about 110,000 clones, around 68% being singletons. The sample comprised memory CD8+ T cells sorted from blood. The subset is: CD45RO+ cells pooled with CCR7-negative TemRA cells. The source is a woman younger than 45 in good health.

In DNA form, the CDR3 reads TGTGCCAGCAGCGTAGCGTCCACCGGGGAGCTGTTTTTT. It translates to CASSVASTGELFF. J is TRBJ2-2 and V is TRBV9; D gene unclear. CDR3 size: 13 residues. From germline, CDR1 is SGDLS and CDR2 YYNGEE. Trimming removed 0 bases from V and 4 bases from J, with 4 bases in between. Drawing the rest from reference TRBV9 and TRBJ2-2, the complete variable domain is DSGVTQTPKHLITATGQRVTLRCSPRSGDLSVYWYQQSLDQGLQFLIQYYNGEERAKGNILERFSAQQFPDLHSELNLSSLELGDSALYFCASSVASTGELFFGEGSRLTVL.

CDR3 region: CASSFLGFHEQYF. In nucleotides, the CDR3 is TGTGCCAGCAGTTTTTTGGGGTTCCACGAGCAGTACTTC. This chain connects TRBV28 to TRBJ2-7; unclear D gene. The CDR3 length is 13 residues. The germline gives CDR1 MDHEN, CDR2 SYDVKM. Trimming removed 3 bases at V and 5 bases at J, with 11 bases between. Using reference TRBV28 and TRBJ2-7 for the parts outside the CDR3, the full variable domain is DVKVTQSSRYLVKRTGEKVFLECVQDMDHENMFWYRQDPGLGLRLIYFSYDVKMKEKGDIPEGYSVSREKKERFSLILESASTNQTSMYLCASSFLGFHEQYFGPGTRLTVT.

This clone has only one observation. This chain links TRBV25-1 with TRBJ1-3, with D possibly matching TRBD1 (5 bases). The CDR3 is 14 amino acids. Germline assignment: CDR1 MGHDK and CDR2 SYGVNS. Trimming removed 7 bases from V and 0 bases from J, with 10 bases in between. The CDR3 region has the DNA TGTGCCAGCACTCCAGGGACCTCTGGAAACACCATATATTTT. This encodes CASTPGTSGNTIYF.

This clone has a handful of counts. V gene TRBV18 combines with J gene TRBJ2-1, with D tentatively TRBD1 (6 bases). CDR1 is KGHSH and CDR2 is LQKENI in the germline V gene. The CDR3 sequence is 12 residues long. V lost 8 bases to trimming and J lost 5 bases, with 10 bases between them. For the CDR3, the DNA is TGTGCCAGCAAACAGGGAAACAATGAGCAGTTCTTC. Residues: CASKQGNNEQFF.

This clone was seen at least ten times. The chain's CDR3 is CASSPPGLAGDEQYF. As DNA, the CDR3 is TGTGCCAGCAGCCCCCCGGGACTAGCGGGAGATGAGCAGTACTTC. The chain links TRBV4-2 to TRBJ2-7; 14 positions match TRBD2. The CDR3 is made up of 15 amino acids. V dropped 4 bases and J dropped 7; count of bases not matched to a gene: 6. Germline CDR1 and CDR2: LGHNA and YNFKEQ.

This chain links TRBV28 with TRBJ1-4, with TRBD1 identical over 8 bases. CDR1 is MDHEN, CDR2 SYDVKM, per germline. The junction had 6 bases not matched to a gene; V was cut back by 5 bases and J by 7 bases. The CDR3 spans 14 residues. CDR3 loop: CASSLQGAGEKLFF. In DNA form, the CDR3 reads TGTGCCAGCAGTCTCCAGGGGGCGGGTGAAAAACTGTTTTTT.

This chain links TRBV11-2 with TRBJ2-1, with TRBD2 matching 7 bases. The CDR3 extends over 17 amino acids. The germline gives CDR1 SGHAT, CDR2 FQNNGV. V gave up 1 base and J gave up 1 base; unmatched junction bases: 7. CDR3 sequence: CASSLASGMLSYNEQFF. The DNA of the CDR3 is TGTGCCAGCAGCTTAGCCAGCGGGATGTTATCCTACAATGAGCAGTTCTTC.

This chain links TRBV4-1 with TRBJ1-1; D is undetermined. V lost 0 bases, J lost 0 bases, and 8 bases lay in between. The CDR3 spans 15 residues. Germline-derived CDR1 and CDR2 are MGHRA and YSYEKL. The chain's CDR3 is CASSQEPTMNTEAFF. CDR3 sequence (DNA): TGCGCCAGCAGCCAAGAACCCACGATGAACACTGAAGCTTTCTTT.

The J gene is TRBJ2-3, the V gene TRBV6-1; 9 bases match TRBD2. The CDR3 runs to 14 residues. Germline CDR1 reads MNHNS; CDR2 reads SASEGT. Trimming took 7 bases from V and 6 from J; bases not matched to a gene: 8. The DNA of the CDR3 is TGTGCCAGCAAACCTAGCGGGGACGCGGATACGCAGTATTTT. Residues: CASKPSGDADTQYF.

The V and J genes are TRBV5-8 and TRBJ1-5; 11 bases are shared with TRBD1. V lost 3 bases to trimming and J lost 8 bases; unmatched junction nucleotides: 4. Germline CDR1 SGHTS, CDR2 YDEGEE. The CDR3 extends over 14 amino acids. This CDR3 reads CASSYGTGGEPQHF. For the CDR3, the DNA is TGTGCCAGCAGCTACGGGACAGGGGGGGAGCCCCAGCATTTT.

This sequence joins TRBV7-2 and TRBJ2-5, with D perhaps matching TRBD1 or TRBD2 (5 bases each). V gave up 5 bases and J gave up 5 bases, with 21 bases separating them. CDR1 and CDR2 (germline): SGHTA, FQGNSA. The CDR3 is 16 amino acids. CDR3 coding DNA: TGTGCCAGCAGCGCGAGGGGACCCAGCTTTGGGGAGACCCAGTACTTC. Its protein is CASSARGPSFGETQYF.

The chain combines TRBV13 with TRBJ1-2; perhaps TRBD1 as D (5 bases). The germline V gene has CDR1 PRHDT and CDR2 FYEKMQ (reference sequence). The CDR3 spans 16 residues. V was clipped by 5 bases and J by 1 base, with 17 bases between them. CDR3 region: CASSKGHRERNYGYTF. In nucleotides, the CDR3 is TGTGCCAGCAGCAAAGGACACCGGGAACGTAACTATGGCTACACCTTC.

The chain recombines TRBV11-2 with TRBJ2-7, with 11 bases aligning to TRBD2. V trimming: 1 base; J trimming: 2 bases; junction bases outside the gene matches: 1. The CDR3 loop spans 15 amino acids. Germline loops: CDR1 SGHAT, CDR2 FQNNGV. The CDR3 spells CASSLASGRTYEQYF. The CDR3 nucleotides are TGTGCCAGCAGCTTAGCTAGCGGGAGGACCTACGAGCAGTACTTC.

This clone was observed many times. The gene calls are TRBV5-1 and TRBJ2-1; D not certain. Germline-derived CDR1 and CDR2 are SGHRS and YFSETQ. Trimming left V 4 bases short and J 2 bases short, with 16 bases between. CDR3 length: 16 amino acids. The CDR3 region has the DNA TGCGCCAGCAGCCCTCTTTCGCCCGGAACCTACAATGAGCAGTTCTTC. It translates to CASSPLSPGTYNEQFF.

The chain couples TRBV7-6 to TRBJ2-1, with TRBD2 matching over 10 bases. The CDR3 runs to 15 residues. The germline CDR1 and CDR2 sequences are SGHVS and FNYEAQ. V trimming: 3 bases; J trimming: 5 bases; junction bases outside the gene matches: 4. The CDR3 sequence is CASSFILAGNNEQFF. In DNA, the CDR3 is TGTGCCAGCAGCTTTATACTAGCGGGGAACAATGAGCAGTTCTTC.

This clone has a single count. This chain joins TRBV4-1 and TRBJ2-5; D is perhaps TRBD1 (6 bases). V dropped 0 bases and J dropped 4 bases, with 18 bases sitting between them. CDR3 length: 17 residues. Germline assignment: CDR1 MGHRA and CDR2 YSYEKL. DNA for the CDR3: TGCGCCAGCAGCCAAGAGGGGGCCCATTCGGGGAGAGAGACCCAGTACTTC. Protein product: CASSQEGAHSGRETQYF.

This clone was counted at least ten times. The rearrangement links TRBV29-1 to TRBJ2-1, with TRBD2 identical over 8 bases. The CDR3 is made up of 13 amino acids. V trimming: 7 bases; J trimming: 7 bases; junction bases outside the gene matches: 9. CDR1 SQVTM and CDR2 ANQGSEA come from the germline V gene. CDR3 in DNA: TGCAGCGCCCACAGCGGGAGATTTAATGAGCAGTTCTTC. It codes for CSAHSGRFNEQFF.

This chain uses TRBV7-2 with TRBJ2-7; D gene ambiguous. V was shortened by 6 bases and J by 2 bases, with 11 bases between the two germline ends. This CDR3 has 13 amino acids. Per the germline V gene, CDR1 is SGHTA and CDR2 is FQGNSA. The CDR3 DNA sequence: TGTGCCAGCAGTTTGCGTACAGCCTACGAGCAGTACTTC. Translation gives CASSLRTAYEQYF.